This T cell receptor (beta chain) was sequenced for a study of T-cell reconstitution after alpha-beta-depleted transplantation in children. The TCRbeta library was prepared with unique molecular identifiers. TCRdb used MiXCR to reprocess the PCR reads, holding one entry per CDR3 protein. The data hold about 400,000 distinct CDR3 sequences, with about 14% observed a single time. V shed 0 bases and J 7 bases; nucleotides not matched to a gene: 8. This CDR3 spans 15 amino acids. Looked up from germline, CDR1 is LNHNV and CDR2 is YYDKDF (reference sequence). The TCR comes from a human donor who donated a stem cell graft to a child with Fanconi anemia. The J gene is TRBJ1-2, the V gene TRBV15; 7 bases line up with TRBD1. Sequences were derived from PBMCs, sampled from the stem cell graft. CDR3 sequence reads: CATSRDPGGLGGYTF. The CDR3 nucleotides read TGTGCCACCAGCAGAGACCCAGGGGGTCTAGGTGGCTACACCTTC.